Presented here are 30 T cell receptor beta chains from one specimen sequenced in a study of blood T cells in healthy people across ages. Sample-barcoded 5' priming and a J-beta primer mix drove a second PCR of roughly 6 to 12 cycles. TCRdb re-derived calls from the 5' RACE reads in MiXCR, one entry per CDR3 protein. The sample holds about 580,000 distinct CDR3 sequences; roughly 48% are singletons and the top ten take 20% to 25%. Sequencing was carried out using blood. The receptors were gathered from an elderly man in good health.

The V and J genes are TRBV6-1 and TRBJ2-3; 9 nucleotides agree with TRBD2. This CDR3 comprises 17 residues. Germline V gives CDR1 MNHNS, CDR2 SASEGT. V shed 10 bases, J shed 1 base, and the junction held 15 bases outside the gene matches. CDR3 in amino acids: CATRGGSGGPRTDTQYF. The CDR3 nucleotides are TGTGCCACCAGAGGGGGTAGCGGGGGACCTCGCACAGATACGCAGTATTTT.

At least ten counts were recorded for this clonotype. The chain joins TRBV6-5 to TRBJ2-3; 7 bases agree with TRBD2. J lost 0 bases, V lost 6 bases, and 9 bases had no gene match. CDR3 size: 16 residues. CDR1 is MNHEY, CDR2 SVGAGI, per germline. This CDR3 is CASRGTRLASTDTQYF. CDR3 nucleotides: TGTGCCAGCAGAGGAACTCGACTAGCTAGCACAGATACGCAGTATTTT.

The V and J genes are TRBV6-1 and TRBJ2-1, with D tentatively TRBD1 or TRBD2 (5 bases each). Trimming took 4 bases from V and 2 from J, leaving 12 bases between them. The germline V gene encodes CDR1 MNHNS and CDR2 SASEGT. The CDR3 runs 15 residues. CDR3 DNA sequence: TGTGCCAGCAGTGGACCGGGACGGGCCTACAATGAGCAGTTCTTC. Translation gives CASSGPGRAYNEQFF.

The V gene is TRBV7-2, the J gene TRBJ1-5, with 8 bases fitting TRBD1. Looked up from germline, CDR1 is SGHTA and CDR2 is FQGNSA. The CDR3 length is 14 residues. J lost 6 bases, V lost 1 base, and 2 bases had no gene match. The CDR3 nucleotides are TGTGCCAGCAGCTTAGACAGGGGGGCTCAGCCCCAGCATTTT. Translating gives CASSLDRGAQPQHF.

This clonotype turned up a few times. V usage is TRBV2 and J usage is TRBJ1-6; 8 bases are a match to TRBD1. This CDR3 is built from 14 residues. J lost 10 bases, V lost 8 bases, and 10 bases had no gene match. Per germline, CDR1 SNHLY and CDR2 FYNNEI. CDR3 loop: CASRKTGVSSPLHF. In nucleotides, the CDR3 is TGTGCCAGCCGAAAGACAGGGGTTAGCTCACCCCTCCACTTT.

This clonotype was seen at least ten times. V gene TRBV25-1 combines with J gene TRBJ2-1; maybe TRBD1 (5 bases). CDR3 length: 11 residues. Looked up from germline, CDR1 is MGHDK and CDR2 is SYGVNS. V shed 8 bases and J shed 7 bases, with 9 bases lying between them. CDR3 sequence reads: CASLGVNEQFF. In nucleotides, the CDR3 is TGTGCCAGCTTAGGGGTTAATGAGCAGTTCTTC.

The rearrangement links TRBV12-3 or TRBV12-4 to TRBJ2-1; 8 bases align to TRBD1. The CDR3 spans 14 residues. The V segment lost 5 bases and the J segment 10 bases; nucleotides outside the gene matches: 10. CDR3 in amino acids: CASSPGQGTYEQFF. Written as DNA, the CDR3 is TGTGCCAGCAGTCCCGGACAGGGTACCTACGAGCAGTTCTTC.

Only a few counts were recorded for this clonotype. The chain recombines TRBV6-6 with TRBJ1-2; 9 bases map to TRBD1. J was trimmed by 6 bases and V by 5 bases; bases with no gene match: 7. The CDR3 has 14 residues. Germline V gene sequence: CDR1 MNHNY, CDR2 SVGAGI (reference sequence). The CDR3 protein is CASSLGQGMHGYTF. CDR3 coding DNA: TGTGCCAGCAGTCTGGGACAGGGTATGCATGGCTACACCTTC.

The chain joins TRBV7-2 to TRBJ2-1, with TRBD2 matching 15 bases. From germline, CDR1 is SGHTA and CDR2 FQGNSA. J lost 9 bases, V lost 6 bases, and 6 bases had no gene match. The CDR3 spans 15 residues. The CDR3 DNA follows: TGTGCCAGCAGTTTCGGACTAGCGGGAGGGCCTGAGCAGTTCTTC. The encoded protein is CASSFGLAGGPEQFF.

The chain employs TRBV10-3 and TRBJ2-7, with D possibly being TRBD1 (6 bases). The CDR3 covers 13 residues. The ends were cut back, 4 bases at V and 6 bases at J, with 13 bases in the middle. Looked up from germline, CDR1 is ENHRY and CDR2 is SYGVKD. CDR3 protein: CAISGGQRGEQYF. CDR3 bases: TGTGCCATCAGTGGAGGACAGAGAGGCGAGCAGTACTTC.

V is TRBV7-6 and J is TRBJ1-2, with D maybe TRBD1 (6 bases). CDR3 length equals 13 residues. Germline values: CDR1 SGHVS, CDR2 FNYEAQ. V shed 6 bases and J shed 5 bases, with 13 bases lying between them. CDR3 bases: TGTGCCAGCAGTCCAGGGGTAGGATATGGCTACACCTTC. This translates into CASSPGVGYGYTF.

V usage is TRBV20-1 and J usage is TRBJ2-1; D might be TRBD1 or TRBD2, each matching 5 bases. Per the germline V gene, CDR1 is DFQATT and CDR2 is SNEGSKA (reference sequence). The CDR3 contains 15 residues. Trimming took 5 bases from V and 1 from J, leaving 15 bases between them. Here the CDR3 reads CSAYSPGGSYNEQFF. CDR3 in DNA: TGCAGTGCTTACTCCCCTGGGGGATCCTACAATGAGCAGTTCTTC.

The chain links TRBV20-1 to TRBJ1-1; the D is unclear. The CDR3 length is 12 residues. Germline values: CDR1 DFQATT, CDR2 SNEGSKA (reference sequence). The germline V and J ends were trimmed by 6 bases and 7 bases, with 15 bases remaining between them. The CDR3 nucleotides read TGCAGTGCCGAGGGTGTCATCGGTGAAGCTTTCTTT. This codes for CSAEGVIGEAFF.

This rearrangement joins TRBV11-2 to TRBJ2-5; possibly TRBD2 for D (6 bases). Trimming pared 1 base from V and 4 bases from J, leaving 19 bases between. CDR1 and CDR2 (germline): SGHAT, FQNNGV. The CDR3 runs 17 residues. CDR3 coding DNA: TGTGCCAGCAGCTTAGGGGCTCTACGCAAAGCGGGAGAGACCCAGTACTTC. This encodes CASSLGALRKAGETQYF.

The V and J genes are TRBV7-2 and TRBJ2-1, with TRBD2 matching 9 bases. J lost 8 bases, V lost 6 bases, and 11 bases had no gene match. Germline loops: CDR1 SGHTA, CDR2 FQGNSA. The CDR3 has 15 residues. CDR3 sequence (DNA): TGTGCCAGCAGAGGAGAGGCGGGAGGGCAGGATGAGCAGTTCTTC. Encoded protein: CASRGEAGGQDEQFF.

The chain links TRBV11-1 to TRBJ1-2; 10 bases agree with TRBD1. The CDR3 is 13 amino acids. The V segment lost 5 bases and the J segment 6 bases; nucleotides outside the gene matches: 3. In germline, CDR1 is SGHAT, CDR2 FQDESV (reference sequence). The DNA of the CDR3 is TGTGCCAGCAGCCGACAGGGGGCCCATGGCTACACCTTC. Protein: CASSRQGAHGYTF.

The rearrangement joins TRBV7-2 to TRBJ2-1; D is uncertain. The germline gives CDR1 SGHTA, CDR2 FQGNSA. CDR3 size: 18 residues. Between the trimmed V and J ends, which lost 1 base and 7 bases, there was a span of 23 bases. The CDR3 region is CASSLGPPGATPGNEQFF. The DNA of the CDR3 is TGTGCCAGCAGCTTAGGGCCCCCAGGAGCAACCCCGGGTAATGAGCAGTTCTTC.

Worth noting for this clonotype: Compared with germline, one end of the junction differs, possibly owing to a read error. This chain connects TRBV4-1 to TRBJ2-7; D is possibly TRBD1 (6 bases). This CDR3 comprises 15 residues. The germline gives CDR1 MGHRA, CDR2 YSYEKL. The CDR3 here is CTSSQVHRDNYEQYF. CDR3 sequence (DNA): TGCACCAGCAGCCAAGTCCACAGGGACAACTACGAGCAGTACTTC.

This rearrangement joins TRBV12-3 or TRBV12-4 to TRBJ1-4, with D possibly matching TRBD1 (6 bases). Trimming cost V 6 bases and J 4 bases, with 18 bases left between them. This CDR3 region has 16 residues. The chain's CDR3 is CASSPWDRDNNEKLFF. Written as DNA, the CDR3 is TGTGCCAGCAGCCCCTGGGACCGGGACAATAATGAAAAACTGTTTTTT.

This clonotype showed up many times. The CDR3 here is CASSFSLKGTDTQYF. CDR3 DNA: TGTGCCAGCAGCTTTAGCCTCAAGGGCACAGATACGCAGTATTTT. This sequence joins TRBV7-2 and TRBJ2-3, with D hard to call. This CDR3 is built from 15 residues. Germline CDR1 reads SGHTA; CDR2 reads FQGNSA. Trimming removed 3 bases from V and 1 base from J, with 11 bases in between.

This clonotype is a singleton in its sample. The J gene is TRBJ2-1, the V gene TRBV4-1, with a possible D match to TRBD2 (5 bases). Germline V gene sequence: CDR1 MGHRA, CDR2 YSYEKL. The CDR3 has 13 residues. V lost 4 bases and J 6 bases, leaving 10 bases between the germline ends. CDR3 sequence (DNA): TGCGCCAGCAGCCGAGGGATTGCCAATGAGCAGTTCTTC. This gives the protein CASSRGIANEQFF.

This clonotype was seen only a few times. The rearrangement uses TRBV4-3 and TRBJ1-5; a weak D match, TRBD1 (5 bases). Trimming shortened V by 1 base and J by 7 bases, and 8 bases separated the two germline ends. Germline loops: CDR1 LGHNA, CDR2 YSLEER. The CDR3 is made up of 13 amino acids. This chain's CDR3 is CASSQGREQPQHF. CDR3 bases: TGCGCCAGCAGCCAAGGCAGGGAGCAGCCCCAGCATTTT.

The chain couples TRBV9 to TRBJ1-6, with TRBD1 identical over 9 bases. Germline CDR1 reads SGDLS; CDR2 reads YYNGEE. The CDR3 runs 15 residues. Trimming cost V 5 bases and J 4 bases; bases outside gene matches: 4. The CDR3, as DNA: TGTGCCAGCAGTACAGGGGGCATGTATAATTCACCCCTCCACTTT. This codes for CASSTGGMYNSPLHF.

J is TRBJ2-5 and V is TRBV20-1; 7 bases are shared with TRBD2. Trimming cost V 1 base and J 11 bases; bases outside gene matches: 19. Germline V gene lookup returns CDR1 DFQATT and CDR2 SNEGSKA (reference sequence). The CDR3 covers 16 residues. In nucleotides, the CDR3 is TGCAGTGCTAGAGGGACACTAGCGAGAGATTACAATGAGCAGTACTTC. Protein sequence: CSARGTLARDYNEQYF.

The gene calls are TRBV5-1 and TRBJ2-7; 8 nucleotides line up with TRBD1. CDR1 SGHRS and CDR2 YFSETQ come from the germline V gene. The junction had 14 bases not matched to a gene; V was cut back by 2 bases and J by 4 bases. This CDR3 is built from 17 residues. This chain's CDR3 is CASSFKTGDLQVYEQYF. The CDR3 region has the DNA TGCGCCAGCAGCTTTAAGACAGGGGACCTGCAGGTGTACGAGCAGTACTTC. The full variable domain, rest sourced from reference TRBV5-1 and TRBJ2-7, is KAGVTQTPRYLIKTRGQQVTLSCSPISGHRSVSWYQQTPGQGLQFLFEYFSETQRNKGNFPGRFSGRQFSNSRSEMNVSTLELGDSALYLCASSFKTGDLQVYEQYFGPGTRLTVT.

This clonotype was recorded a few times. The gene calls are TRBV10-3 and TRBJ2-1; no clear D gene. The germline V gene encodes CDR1 ENHRY and CDR2 SYGVKD. CDR3 size: 14 residues. The V end was cut by 2 bases, the J end by 8 bases, with 13 bases between. CDR3 amino acids: CAISELIGRHEQFF. In DNA, the CDR3 is TGTGCCATCAGTGAGCTAATAGGGCGGCATGAGCAGTTCTTC.

The chain links TRBV4-3 to TRBJ2-1, with unresolved D. The CDR3 runs to 15 residues. CDR1 and CDR2 (germline): LGHNA, YSLEER. With 1 base removed from V and 7 bases from J, the gap between germline ends came to 14 bases. The CDR3 region is CASSQVSDRPNEQFF. The CDR3 nucleotides are TGCGCCAGCAGCCAAGTAAGCGATCGGCCGAATGAGCAGTTCTTC.

The table lists this clonotype with a few counts. The chain is built from TRBV4-1 and TRBJ2-7; D is tentatively TRBD1 or TRBD2 (5 bases each). There are 13 residues in the CDR3. The germline V and J ends were trimmed by 1 base and 3 bases, with 7 bases remaining between them. CDR1 and CDR2 from the germline V gene are MGHRA and YSYEKL. CDR3 in amino acids: CASSQVGDYEQYF. The CDR3 DNA follows: TGCGCCAGCAGCCAAGTGGGGGACTACGAGCAGTACTTC.

This clonotype was recorded a few times. This chain connects TRBV27 to TRBJ2-3, with a tentative D call TRBD2 (7 bases). The CDR3 spans 17 residues. Trimming left V 6 bases short and J 4 bases short, with 23 bases between. The germline CDR1 and CDR2 sequences are MNHEY and SMNVEV (reference sequence). The DNA for the CDR3 is TGTGCCAGCAGCCTTTTACGTGGTACGGGGGGCGCAGATACGCAGTATTTT. Protein: CASSLLRGTGGADTQYF.

This clonotype was counted between two and nine times. The rearrangement joins TRBV2 to TRBJ1-1, with TRBD1 identical over 7 bases. CDR1 and CDR2 (germline): SNHLY, FYNNEI. With 4 bases clipped from V and 2 bases from J, the junction kept 4 bases outside the gene matches. This CDR3 is 14 amino acids long. The CDR3 coding sequence is TGTGCCAGCAGTGCTGAGGGGGCAAACACTGAAGCTTTCTTT. It encodes CASSAEGANTEAFF.